A single T cell receptor (beta chain) is shown here with its context. Its matching antigen is unknown. Trimming at V came to 0 bases and at J to 1 base, leaving 4 bases not matched to a gene. Germline V gene sequence: CDR1 SGHRS, CDR2 YFSETQ. The CDR3 loop spans 15 amino acids. The source of the sample is a study of graft-versus-host responses after intestinal transplantation. The data were produced by immunoSEQ multiplex PCR, yet TCRdb's version contains in-frame clones alone and is incomplete. The table lists 140,000 or so clones, 92% of them singletons, with approximately 0.2% in the top ten. The TCR originated in a human donor who received an intestinal transplant. The chain links TRBV5-1 to TRBJ2-7; TRBD1 matches 7 bases. The starting material was unstimulated CD4+ T cells sorted from spleen or lymph node cells, obtained before intestinal transplant. The CDR3: CASSLDGRGSYEQYF. The CDR3 coding sequence is TGCGCCAGCAGCTTGGATGGCAGGGGGTCCTACGAGCAGTACTTC.